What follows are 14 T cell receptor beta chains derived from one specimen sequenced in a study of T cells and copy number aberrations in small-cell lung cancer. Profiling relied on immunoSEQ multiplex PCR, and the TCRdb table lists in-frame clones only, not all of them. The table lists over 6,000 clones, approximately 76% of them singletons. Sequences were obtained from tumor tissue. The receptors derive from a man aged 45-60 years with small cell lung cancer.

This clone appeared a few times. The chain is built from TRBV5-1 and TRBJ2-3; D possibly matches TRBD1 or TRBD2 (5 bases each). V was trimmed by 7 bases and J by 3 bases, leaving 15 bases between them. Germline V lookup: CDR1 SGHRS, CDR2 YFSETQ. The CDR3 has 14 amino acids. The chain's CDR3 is CASVRGELTDTQYF. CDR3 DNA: TGCGCCAGCGTAAGAGGGGAGCTGACAGATACGCAGTATTTT.

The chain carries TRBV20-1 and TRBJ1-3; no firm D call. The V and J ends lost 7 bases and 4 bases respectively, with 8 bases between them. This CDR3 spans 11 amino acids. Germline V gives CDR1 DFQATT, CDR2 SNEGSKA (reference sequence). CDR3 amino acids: CSGESGNTIYF. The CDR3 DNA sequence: TGCAGTGGGGAGTCCGGAAACACCATATATTTT.

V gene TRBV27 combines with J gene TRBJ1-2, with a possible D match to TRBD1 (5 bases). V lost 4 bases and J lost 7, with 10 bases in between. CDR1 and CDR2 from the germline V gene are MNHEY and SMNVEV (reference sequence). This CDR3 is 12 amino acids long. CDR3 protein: CASSSQGSGYTF. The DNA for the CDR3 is TGTGCCAGCAGTTCGCAGGGAAGTGGCTACACCTTC.

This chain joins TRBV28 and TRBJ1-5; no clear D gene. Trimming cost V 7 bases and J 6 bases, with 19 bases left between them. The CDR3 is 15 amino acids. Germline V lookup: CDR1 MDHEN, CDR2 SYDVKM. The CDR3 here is CASTRTSTGSQPQHF. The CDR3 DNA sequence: TGTGCCAGCACCCGGACTTCGACCGGCAGTCAGCCCCAGCATTTT.

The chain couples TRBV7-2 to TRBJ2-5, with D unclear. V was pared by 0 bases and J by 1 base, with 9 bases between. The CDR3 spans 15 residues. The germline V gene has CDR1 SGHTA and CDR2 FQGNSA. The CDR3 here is CASSLAPGPQETQYF. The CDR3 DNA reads TGTGCCAGCAGCTTAGCGCCCGGACCCCAAGAGACCCAGTACTTC. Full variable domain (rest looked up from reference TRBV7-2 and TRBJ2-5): GAGVSQSPSNKVTEKGKDVELRCDPISGHTALYWYRQSLGQGLEFLIYFQGNSAPDKSGLPSDRFSAERTGGSVSTLTIQRTQQEDSAVYLCASSLAPGPQETQYFGPGTRLLVL.

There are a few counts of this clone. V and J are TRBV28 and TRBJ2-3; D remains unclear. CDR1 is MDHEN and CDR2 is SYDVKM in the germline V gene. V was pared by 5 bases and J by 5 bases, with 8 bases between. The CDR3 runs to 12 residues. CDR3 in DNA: TGTGCCAGCAGTATCTGGGGAGATACGCAGTATTTT. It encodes CASSIWGDTQYF.

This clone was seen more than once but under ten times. The CDR3 nucleotides read TGTGCCTGGAGTCGCTCCCCCAGGGAGACCCAGTACTTC. It is translated as CAWSRSPRETQYF. The chain has TRBV30 and TRBJ2-5; no firm D call. This CDR3 has 13 amino acids. The V end lost 2 bases, the J end lost 5 bases, and 12 bases lay between the germline ends. Germline lookup yields CDR1 GTSNPN and CDR2 SVGIG (reference sequence).

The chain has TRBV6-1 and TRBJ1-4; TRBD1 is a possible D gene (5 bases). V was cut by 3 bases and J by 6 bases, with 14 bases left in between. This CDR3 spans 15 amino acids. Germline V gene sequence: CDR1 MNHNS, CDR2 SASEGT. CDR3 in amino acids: CASSESWGGDEKLFF. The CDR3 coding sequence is TGTGCCAGCAGTGAGTCCTGGGGAGGGGATGAAAAACTGTTTTTT.

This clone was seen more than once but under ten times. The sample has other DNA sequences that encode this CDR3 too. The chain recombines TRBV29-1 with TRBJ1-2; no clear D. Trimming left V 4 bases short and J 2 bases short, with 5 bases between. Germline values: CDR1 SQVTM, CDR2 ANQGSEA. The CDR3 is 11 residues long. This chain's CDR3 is CSVGGNYGYTF. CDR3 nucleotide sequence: TGCAGCGTTGGTGGCAACTATGGCTACACCTTC.

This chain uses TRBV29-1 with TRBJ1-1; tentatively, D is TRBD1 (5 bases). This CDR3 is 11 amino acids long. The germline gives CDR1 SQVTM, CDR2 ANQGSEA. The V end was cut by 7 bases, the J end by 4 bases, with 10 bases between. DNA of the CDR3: TGCAGCGGGCAGACAGTCACTGAAGCTTTCTTT. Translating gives CSGQTVTEAFF.

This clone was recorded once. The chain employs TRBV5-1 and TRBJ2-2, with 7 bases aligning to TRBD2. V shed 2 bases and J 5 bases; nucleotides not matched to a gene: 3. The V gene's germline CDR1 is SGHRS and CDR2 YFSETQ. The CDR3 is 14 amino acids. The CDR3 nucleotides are TGCGCCAGCAGCTTATTTAGCGGGACCGGGGAGCTGTTTTTT. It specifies CASSLFSGTGELFF.

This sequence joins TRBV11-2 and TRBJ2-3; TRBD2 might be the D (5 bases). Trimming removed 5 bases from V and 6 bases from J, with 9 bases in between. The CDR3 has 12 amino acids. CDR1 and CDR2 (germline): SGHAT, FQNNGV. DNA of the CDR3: TGTGCCAGCAGCCCGGGATCGGATACGCAGTATTTT. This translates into CASSPGSDTQYF.

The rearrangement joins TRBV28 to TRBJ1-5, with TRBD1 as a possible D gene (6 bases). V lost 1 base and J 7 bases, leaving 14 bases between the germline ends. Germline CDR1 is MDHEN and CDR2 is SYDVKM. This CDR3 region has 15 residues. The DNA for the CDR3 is TGTGCCAGCAGTTTATTAGGGGGGGGAAGGCAGCCCCAGCATTTT. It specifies CASSLLGGGRQPQHF.

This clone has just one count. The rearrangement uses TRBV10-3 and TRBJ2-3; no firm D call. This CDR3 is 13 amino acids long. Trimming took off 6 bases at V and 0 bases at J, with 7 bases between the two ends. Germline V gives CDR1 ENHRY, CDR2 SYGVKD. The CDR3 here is CAISVDSTDTQYF. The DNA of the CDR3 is TGTGCCATCAGCGTCGACAGCACAGATACGCAGTATTTT.